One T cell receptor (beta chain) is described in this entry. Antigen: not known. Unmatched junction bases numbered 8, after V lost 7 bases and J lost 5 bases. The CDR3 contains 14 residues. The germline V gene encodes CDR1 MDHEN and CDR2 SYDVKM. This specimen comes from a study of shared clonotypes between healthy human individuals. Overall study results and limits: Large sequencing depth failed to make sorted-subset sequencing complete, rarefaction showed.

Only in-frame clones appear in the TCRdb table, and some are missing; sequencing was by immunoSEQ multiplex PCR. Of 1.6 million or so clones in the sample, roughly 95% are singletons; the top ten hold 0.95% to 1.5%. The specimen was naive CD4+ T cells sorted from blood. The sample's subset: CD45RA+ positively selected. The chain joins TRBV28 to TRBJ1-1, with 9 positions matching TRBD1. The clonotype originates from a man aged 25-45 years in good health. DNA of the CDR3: TGTGCCAGCAAGAAAGACAGGGGGAGAACTGAAGCTTTCTTT. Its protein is CASKKDRGRTEAFF. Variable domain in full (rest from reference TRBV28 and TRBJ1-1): DVKVTQSSRYLVKRTGEKVFLECVQDMDHENMFWYRQDPGLGLRLIYFSYDVKMKEKGDIPEGYSVSREKKERFSLILESASTNQTSMYLCASKKDRGRTEAFFGQGTRLTVV.